This T cell receptor beta chain was recorded in a study of T cell clones after liver transplantation. Whole-study context: Samples came pre-transplant, pre-randomization before withdrawal, and post-randomization after withdrawal ended.

The protocol was immunoSEQ multiplex PCR, while the TCRdb copy is restricted to in-frame clones and leaves out a portion. The sample holds about 51,000 clones, roughly nine tenths seen once. Sequenced here: CD8+ T cells from blood, sampled 12 months after liver transplant. This receptor was taken from a human patient who received a liver transplant. The graft donor may account for some of the T cells.

The CDR3 here is CASSPVYEETDTQYF. In DNA, the CDR3 is TGTGCCAGCAGCCCGGTTTATGAGGAAACAGATACGCAGTATTTT. The V gene is TRBV7-9, the J gene TRBJ2-3; D not resolved. This CDR3 has 15 residues. Germline assignment: CDR1 SEHNR and CDR2 FQNEAQ (reference sequence). The V gene lost 5 bases and the J gene lost 3 bases, with 15 bases spanning the gap.